The 27 T cell receptor beta chains listed next were all sequenced from one sample in a study of T and B cells in COVID-19 patients. Each TRB amplification used about 230-550 ng of genomic DNA from blood. TRB rearrangements were amplified by multiplex PCR with BIOMED2 TRB-A/B primers. TCRdb itself ran the multiplex PCR reads through MiXCR, one entry per CDR3 protein. The repertoire has about 8,400 distinct CDR3 sequences, more than 20% of them found once; the top ten carry about 6%. The sample consisted of blood. The receptors were sampled from a human donor who had recovered from COVID-19.

This clonotype appeared a few times. V is TRBV10-3 and J is TRBJ1-1, with D unresolved. CDR3 length equals 15 residues. CDR1 ENHRY and CDR2 SYGVKD come from the germline V gene. Trimming stripped 2 bases from V and 1 base from J, with 11 bases between. The CDR3 region has the DNA TGTGCCATCAGTGAGCCTACACACCAGAACACTGAAGCTTTCTTT. Protein: CAISEPTHQNTEAFF.

The V call is TRBV11-1, the J call TRBJ2-1; 15 positions match TRBD2. With 3 bases clipped from V and 8 bases from J, the junction kept 5 bases outside the gene matches. There are 16 residues in the CDR3. Germline assignment: CDR1 SGHAT and CDR2 FQDESV (reference sequence). This CDR3 is CASSFGLAGGVDEQFF. In DNA form, the CDR3 reads TGTGCCAGCAGCTTCGGACTAGCGGGAGGGGTCGATGAGCAGTTCTTC.

This clonotype qualifies as medium-sized. The chain has TRBV6-5 and TRBJ2-1; 10 bases map to TRBD2. The ends lost 6 bases at V and 3 bases at J; junction bases unmatched: 5. Per the germline V gene, CDR1 is MNHEY and CDR2 is SVGAGI. The CDR3 covers 15 residues. The CDR3 loop reads CASRPSGGGYNEQFF. The CDR3 DNA sequence: TGTGCCAGCAGACCCAGCGGGGGGGGCTACAATGAGCAGTTCTTC.

The V gene is TRBV25-1, the J gene TRBJ2-5; TRBD2 might be the D (7 bases). In germline, CDR1 is MGHDK, CDR2 SYGVNS. This CDR3 comprises 14 residues. Trimming stripped 1 base from V and 5 bases from J, with 11 bases between. The CDR3 sequence is CASSESGGLETQYF. CDR3 DNA sequence: TGTGCCAGCAGTGAATCCGGGGGGCTGGAGACCCAGTACTTC.

V gene TRBV6-4 combines with J gene TRBJ2-1; possible D gene TRBD2, 6 bases. CDR1 and CDR2 (germline): MRHNA, SNTAGT. Trimming cost V 4 bases and J 6 bases, with 19 bases left between them. The CDR3 covers 16 residues. The CDR3 DNA sequence: TGTGCCAGCAGTGCCAGGACTATCGGGGGTGGCAATGAGCAGTTCTTC. Encoded protein: CASSARTIGGGNEQFF.

The gene calls are TRBV19 and TRBJ2-5; 8 bases fit TRBD2. With the DNA end fitting TRBJ2-7 better, the J assignment may be wrong. CDR1 is LNHDA and CDR2 is SQIVND in the germline V gene (reference sequence). The CDR3 spans 15 residues. The DNA for the CDR3 is TGTGCCAGTAGTGTCGGGGGGGGTACTACCTACGAGCAGTACTTC. It codes for CASSVGGGTTYEQYF.

This clonotype has ten or more counts. The rearrangement uses TRBV6-5 and TRBJ1-1, with D tentatively TRBD1 (6 bases). Germline-derived CDR1 and CDR2 are MNHEY and SVGAGI. V lost 0 bases and J lost 14, with 19 bases in between. The CDR3 covers 14 residues. CDR3 sequence (DNA): TGTGCCAGCAGTTACTCGCCTGGTGGGGGCGTCGAATTCTTT. Its protein product is CASSYSPGGGVEFF.

By sample fraction, this clonotype is medium-sized. For the CDR3, the DNA is TGTGCCAGCAGTTTATGGCCTTACCGGGATGGGTCCTACGAGCAGTACTTC. It yields the protein CASSLWPYRDGSYEQYF. This chain connects TRBV12-3 or TRBV12-4 to TRBJ2-7, with D maybe TRBD2 (5 bases). The CDR3 covers 17 residues. The ends were cut back, 2 bases at V and 1 base at J, with 18 bases in the middle.

This clonotype was seen at least ten times. This chain uses TRBV7-2 with TRBJ2-2; TRBD2 matches 13 bases. The germline V gene encodes CDR1 SGHTA and CDR2 FQGNSA. This CDR3 has 16 residues. Trimming removed 8 bases from V and 3 bases from J; junction bases left unmatched: 6. The CDR3 bases are TGTGCCAGCGGCGGGACTAGCGGGACTTACACCGGGGAGCTGTTTTTT. Residues: CASGGTSGTYTGELFF.

The V and J genes are TRBV6-6 and TRBJ1-6; weak D call: TRBD1 (5 bases). Germline CDR1 MNHNY, CDR2 SVGAGI (reference sequence). V lost 6 bases, J lost 10 bases, and 10 bases lay in between. This CDR3 comprises 12 residues. The CDR3 sequence: CASRQGGSPLHF. The CDR3 DNA sequence: TGTGCCAGCAGGCAGGGAGGCTCACCCCTCCACTTT.

The J gene is TRBJ2-3, the V gene TRBV19, with 9 nucleotides matching TRBD1. Germline V CDR1 and CDR2: LNHDA, SQIVND (reference sequence). Unmatched junction bases numbered 10, after V lost 5 bases and J lost 1 base. The length of the CDR3 is 17 residues. The CDR3 spells CASSRSSGTGRTDTQYF. Here the CDR3 DNA reads TGTGCCAGTAGTCGATCCTCCGGGACAGGGCGCACAGATACGCAGTATTTT.

This clonotype occurred many times. The CDR3 region is CASRRTDTQYF. CDR3 DNA: TGTGCCAGCAGGCGCACAGATACGCAGTATTTT. The chain recombines TRBV12-3 or TRBV12-4 with TRBJ2-3; D remains unclear. The CDR3 consists of 11 residues. The V end was cut by 6 bases, the J end by 1 base, with 2 bases between.

This chain links TRBV12-3 or TRBV12-4 with TRBJ2-7; a possible D gene is TRBD1 (6 bases). CDR3 size: 12 residues. Trimming pared 5 bases from V and 3 bases from J, leaving 8 bases between. In DNA form, the CDR3 reads TGTGCCAGCAGTCAGGACAGCTACGAGCAGTACTTC. This sequence encodes CASSQDSYEQYF.

In its sample, this clonotype is medium-sized. The chain is built from TRBV29-1 and TRBJ1-2; 11 bases line up with TRBD1. The V segment lost 0 bases and the J segment 5 bases; nucleotides outside the gene matches: 5. Germline CDR1 and CDR2: SQVTM and ANQGSEA. The CDR3 runs 15 residues. The CDR3: CSVEDGDRGKYGYTF. DNA of the CDR3: TGCAGCGTTGAAGATGGGGACAGGGGGAAGTATGGCTACACCTTC.

The V call is TRBV20-1, the J call TRBJ1-4; 8 nucleotides agree with TRBD1. There are 16 residues in the CDR3. Looked up from germline, CDR1 is DFQATT and CDR2 is SNEGSKA (reference sequence). The V segment lost 2 bases and the J segment 7 bases; nucleotides outside the gene matches: 12. In DNA form, the CDR3 reads TGCAGTGCTAGATCGTGGCCGGGACAGGACGGTGAAAAACTGTTTTTT. Translating gives CSARSWPGQDGEKLFF.

The chain is built from TRBV20-1 and TRBJ2-1; 12 nucleotides line up with TRBD2. Germline V CDR1 and CDR2: DFQATT, SNEGSKA (reference sequence). V dropped 2 bases and J dropped 2; count of bases not matched to a gene: 7. This CDR3 region has 17 residues. The CDR3 region has the DNA TGCAGTGCTAGACCTCCTAGCGGGGGGGTCACCTACAATGAGCAGTTCTTC. Translated, it gives CSARPPSGGVTYNEQFF.

The chain links TRBV7-2 to TRBJ2-7; the D is unclear. This CDR3 contains 16 residues. Trimming stripped 1 base from V and 0 bases from J, with 13 bases between. Per the germline V gene, CDR1 is SGHTA and CDR2 is FQGNSA. The CDR3 protein is CASSLDESRGSYEQYF. CDR3 coding DNA: TGTGCCAGCAGCTTAGATGAGTCTCGAGGCTCCTACGAGCAGTACTTC.

This clonotype is deemed medium-sized. The chain joins TRBV6-5 to TRBJ2-7; D not certain. This CDR3 spans 12 amino acids. Germline CDR1 reads MNHEY; CDR2 reads SVGAGI. Trimming stripped 10 bases from V and 1 base from J, with 11 bases between. The CDR3 coding sequence is TGTGCCACCCGAACGAATTCCTACGAGCAGTACTTC. Translation: CATRTNSYEQYF.

This clonotype was seen a handful of times. J is TRBJ2-7 and V is TRBV7-2; 11 bases fit TRBD1. CDR1 SGHTA and CDR2 FQGNSA come from the germline V gene. The CDR3 has 14 amino acids. After removal of 4 bases from V and 2 bases from J, the junction contained 1 base not matched to a gene. The chain's CDR3 is CASSWTGGPYEQYF. The CDR3 nucleotides read TGTGCCAGCAGCTGGACAGGGGGCCCCTACGAGCAGTACTTC.

This clonotype was picked up one time. The rearrangement joins TRBV12-1 to TRBJ2-4. TRBV12-1 is a listed pseudogene. CDR3 length equals 15 residues. This CDR3 is CASSSSRLATNIQYF. The CDR3 DNA is TGTGCCAGCAGCTCCTCGAGGTTAGCGACAAACATTCAGTACTTC.

This clonotype was detected only a few times. The chain combines TRBV6-1 with TRBJ2-3, with D perhaps matching TRBD2 (5 bases). Trimming removed 8 bases at V and 4 bases at J, with 10 bases between. Per the germline V gene, CDR1 is MNHNS and CDR2 is SASEGT. This CDR3 comprises 12 residues. In DNA, the CDR3 is TGTGCCAGCGATCAGAGGGCAGATACGCAGTATTTT. Its translation: CASDQRADTQYF.

The V and J genes are TRBV20-1 and TRBJ2-1; 10 nucleotides agree with TRBD2. Germline V gene data show CDR1 as DFQATT and CDR2 as SNEGSKA (reference sequence). V shed 0 bases and J 6 bases; nucleotides not matched to a gene: 5. The CDR3 is 15 amino acids. The CDR3 is CSARDGASGSNEQFF. The CDR3, as DNA: TGCAGTGCTAGAGATGGGGCTAGCGGGAGCAATGAGCAGTTCTTC.

This clonotype rates as medium-sized. This chain uses TRBV5-6 with TRBJ2-3; no reliable D call. Trimming left V 3 bases short and J 6 bases short, with 8 bases between. From germline, CDR1 is SGHDT and CDR2 YYEEEE. The CDR3 loop spans 12 amino acids. The CDR3 DNA is TGTGCCAGCAGCTGGAGTCCCGATACGCAGTATTTT. Translating it yields CASSWSPDTQYF.

The chain carries TRBV7-9 and TRBJ1-6; no definite D call. Germline CDR1 and CDR2: SEHNR and FQNEAQ (reference sequence). The length of the CDR3 is 12 residues. Trimming pared 1 base from V and 9 bases from J, leaving 4 bases between. Written as DNA, the CDR3 is TGTGCCAGCAGCTTAGGATCTTCACCCCTCCACTTT. This translates into CASSLGSSPLHF.

This clonotype was recorded many times. The genes are TRBV5-6 and TRBJ2-5; D unresolved. Between the trimmed V and J ends, which lost 2 bases and 1 base, there was a span of 9 bases. This CDR3 region has 14 residues. CDR1 is SGHDT and CDR2 is YYEEEE in the germline V gene. The CDR3 DNA reads as TGTGCCAGCAGCTTTATAAACCTCCAAGAGACCCAGTACTTC. It translates to CASSFINLQETQYF.

V usage is TRBV10-3 and J usage is TRBJ2-1, with TRBD2 matching over 8 bases. Looked up from germline, CDR1 is ENHRY and CDR2 is SYGVKD. V gave up 7 bases and J gave up 3 bases; unmatched junction bases: 8. CDR3 size: 15 residues. DNA of the CDR3: TGTGCCATCACCCAACGGGAGGGAGGCTACAATGAGCAGTTCTTC. Translating it yields CAITQREGGYNEQFF.

Relative to its sample, this clonotype is medium-sized. This chain connects TRBV6-5 to TRBJ2-4; weak D call: TRBD2 (5 bases). Between the trimmed V and J ends, which lost 4 bases and 1 base, there was a span of 14 bases. The germline V gene encodes CDR1 MNHEY and CDR2 SVGAGI. This CDR3 spans 16 amino acids. The CDR3 loop reads CASSSPGVTAKNIQYF. The DNA for the CDR3 is TGTGCCAGCAGTTCCCCCGGGGTAACGGCCAAAAACATTCAGTACTTC.